This T cell receptor (beta chain) stems from a study of shared clonotypes between healthy human individuals. General study results and limits: Generally, naive subsets (rather than memory subsets) showed larger estimated richness.

A word on this clone: Its antigen remains unknown.

This table comes from immunoSEQ multiplex PCR, and its TCRdb copy is limited to in-frame clones, with some not included. The top ten hold 0.36% of the sample, which has under 1,900,000 clones, 98% seen once. Germline V lookup: CDR1 WSHSY, CDR2 SAAADI. The V gene end was trimmed by 6 bases and the J gene end by 3 bases; junction bases not matched to a gene: 8. The CDR3 runs 14 residues. The clonotype comes from a young man in good health. The chain has TRBV10-2 and TRBJ2-7, with 7 bases lining up with TRBD2. The source material was naive CD4+ T cells sorted from blood. Subset noted: CD45RA+ positively selected. Here the CDR3 reads CASSWGGPFYEQYF. The CDR3 DNA follows: TGCGCCAGCAGCTGGGGAGGGCCCTTCTACGAGCAGTACTTC.